These T cell receptor beta chains were read from a single sample in a study of graft-versus-host responses after intestinal transplantation. Measured with immunoSEQ multiplex PCR; TCRdb has only the in-frame clones, and not every one. The data contain roughly 28,000 clones, 70% to 90% of them singletons. The starting material was PBMCs, obtained around 61 weeks after intestinal transplantation. These receptors all stem from a human patient who received an intestinal transplant, so some T cells may come from the graft donor. Each CDR3 is given with its conserved first and last residue. D genes are given only for firm matches. Not every row has a clone size; where given, it reads once, few, many or a size class.

cdr3_nt cdr3_aa v_call d_call clone_size j_call
TGCAGCGTTGCCCGGGGACGGAATGAAGCTTTCTTT CSVARGRNEAFF TRBV29-1 - - TRBJ1-1
TGTGCCAGCCGTCGGGGGGGGCAAAGCTCTGGAAACACCATATATTTT CASRRGGQSSGNTIYF TRBV19 - - TRBJ1-3
TGTGCCAGCAGTGTCCGGGACAGGGCTAGGGACGAGCAGTACTTC CASSVRDRARDEQYF TRBV6-1 TRBD1 - TRBJ2-7
TGCGCCAGCAGCCAAGATCAGAGCCCCAGGAGCTCCTACGAGCAGTACTTC CASSQDQSPRSSYEQYF TRBV4-3 - - TRBJ2-7
TGTGCCAGCAGTTCCGACGCGCAGCGATCGTCCGAGACCCAGTACTTC CASSSDAQRSSETQYF TRBV6-5 - - TRBJ2-5
TGCAGCGTTGAACGAGGTGACACCTACGAGCAGTACTTC CSVERGDTYEQYF TRBV29-1 - - TRBJ2-7
TGCGCCAGCAGCCGACTAGCGGACAATGAGCAGTTCTTC CASSRLADNEQFF TRBV4-3 TRBD2 - TRBJ2-1
TGTGCCAGCAGGAGGACAGGGGGCGATCAGCCCCAGCATTTT CASRRTGGDQPQHF TRBV6-6 TRBD1 - TRBJ1-5
TGTGCCAGCAGAACGCGACAGGGGCCGGGACAGCCCCAGCATTTT CASRTRQGPGQPQHF TRBV27 TRBD1 - TRBJ1-5
TGTGCCAGCAGCTTAGACACCGGGACAGGGTTCCACGAGCAGTACTTC CASSLDTGTGFHEQYF TRBV11-2 TRBD1 - TRBJ2-7
TGCGCCAGCAGCTTGGCCAGCGGGGCGTACAATGAGCAGTTCTTC CASSLASGAYNEQFF TRBV5-1 TRBD2 - TRBJ2-1
TGTGCCAGCAGTGTGCTTCTGAGGAACACTGAAGCTTTCTTT CASSVLLRNTEAFF TRBV6-1 - - TRBJ1-1
TGCGCCAGCAGCCGAAGTCAGGGTTTTAATGAAAAACTGTTTTTT CASSRSQGFNEKLFF TRBV23-1 - - TRBJ1-4
TGCAGAGGTGACAGGGGAAACACCGGGGAGCTGTTTTTT CRGDRGNTGELFF TRBV29-1 TRBD1 - TRBJ2-2
TGTGCCAGCAGTGGGGGACTAGGCCCCTACGAGCAGTACTTC CASSGGLGPYEQYF TRBV2 TRBD2 - TRBJ2-7
TGTGCCAGCAGCCGAGGGACAGCCAGCTCTGGAAACACCATATATTTT CASSRGTASSGNTIYF TRBV7-9 TRBD1 - TRBJ1-3
TGTGCCAGCAGCTCTTGGACAGGGGGTGGCGAGCAGTACTTC CASSSWTGGGEQYF TRBV5-6 TRBD1 - TRBJ2-7
TGCGCCAGCAGCCAAGACACCTCGAACACCGGGGAGCTGTTTTTT CASSQDTSNTGELFF TRBV5-1 - once TRBJ2-2
TGTGCCAGCAGCCTAGATTCCGGGGAGCTGTTTTTT CASSLDSGELFF TRBV7-9 - few TRBJ2-2
TGTGCCAGCAGTTTCCTAGCGGGAATCCCCTACGAGCAGTACTTC CASSFLAGIPYEQYF TRBV28 TRBD2 - TRBJ2-7
TGTGCCAGCAGTTTGGGCGGGAGCTTCGGCACAGATACGCAGTATTTT CASSLGGSFGTDTQYF TRBV28 TRBD2 - TRBJ2-3
TGTGCCAGCAGCCCCCAACACGGGGAGCTGTTTTTT CASSPQHGELFF TRBV7-6 - - TRBJ2-2
TGCGCCAGCAGCCAAAAACGGGGGTACAATGAGCAGTTCTTC CASSQKRGYNEQFF TRBV4-3 - - TRBJ2-1
TGTGCCAGCAACCTCGACAGGGGAGAGGGTTACAATGAGCAGTTCTTC CASNLDRGEGYNEQFF TRBV6-6 TRBD1 - TRBJ2-1
TGCGCCAGCAGCCACAGTTCTAAGGCGTCGCGATATCCCCAGCATTTT CASSHSSKASRYPQHF TRBV4-1 - once TRBJ1-5
TGCGCCAGCAGCTTCCCCGCTGGACTAGGGGCCAACGTCCTGACTTTC CASSFPAGLGANVLTF TRBV10-2 - - TRBJ2-6
TGTGCCAGGACCAGCCCCATACCTGAAGCTTTCTTT CARTSPIPEAFF TRBV7-9 - once TRBJ1-1
TGCGCCAGCAGTGAGTGGGCGAACAATGAGCAGTTCTTC CASSEWANNEQFF TRBV10-1 - - TRBJ2-1
TGCGCCAGCAGCTTGCTCAGCAGGGATACTGAAGCTTTCTTT CASSLLSRDTEAFF TRBV5-1 - - TRBJ1-1
TGCGCCAGCAGCCCCTCGATTTACAATGAGCAGTTCTTC CASSPSIYNEQFF TRBV4-3 - - TRBJ2-1
TGTGCCAGCAGCGAGACCTGGAGGGACACTGAAGCTTTCTTT CASSETWRDTEAFF TRBV7-2 - - TRBJ1-1
TGCGCCAGCAGCCCCCGCCCACAAAGGGACACTGAAGCTTTCTTT CASSPRPQRDTEAFF TRBV4-1 - - TRBJ1-1
TGTGCCAGCTCACCTCAGGGGAACACTGAAGCTTTCTTT CASSPQGNTEAFF TRBV18 - - TRBJ1-1
TGTGCCAGCAGTTTCGGGGGCAATCAGCCCCAGCATTTT CASSFGGNQPQHF TRBV28 - - TRBJ1-5
TGTGCCAGCAGCCGCGAGAGCGGGGGGGCCACAGATACGCAGTATTTT CASSRESGGATDTQYF TRBV7-2 TRBD2 - TRBJ2-3
TGCGCCAGCAGCATCGGGCCGGTGGCGGGGGACCAAGAGACCCAGTACTTC CASSIGPVAGDQETQYF TRBV5-1 TRBD2 - TRBJ2-5
TGTGCCAGCAGCCCCGGGACAGCGGGTTATGGCTACACCTTC CASSPGTAGYGYTF TRBV7-2 TRBD1 - TRBJ1-2
TGTGCCAGCAGTGCGGGCCCTGAGCAGTTCTTC CASSAGPEQFF TRBV25-1 - - TRBJ2-1
TGTGCCAGCAGCGCTCGGGGCGGGGATAATTCACCCCTCCACTTT CASSARGGDNSPLHF TRBV9 - - TRBJ1-6
TGTGCCAGCAGTGAAGGCAGCCTAATGAACACTGAAGCTTTCTTT CASSEGSLMNTEAFF TRBV6-1 - - TRBJ1-1
TGTGCCAGCAGTTTCGGACTCATCTCCTACGAGCAGTACTTC CASSFGLISYEQYF TRBV28 - - TRBJ2-7
TGTGCCTGGAGTGTACTAGGGACAGGGGTAAAGAGCCAGAAAGCTTTCTTT CAWSVLGTGVKSQKAFF TRBV30 TRBD1 - TRBJ1-1
TGTGCCAGTAGTCTAGGGACTAGCGGCTACAATGCGCAGTTCTTC CASSLGTSGYNAQFF TRBV19 TRBD2 - TRBJ2-1
TGTGCCAGCACCCGACAGGGGGCCGGGGGCACTGAAGCTTTCTTT CASTRQGAGGTEAFF TRBV6-5 TRBD1 - TRBJ1-1
TGCGCCAGCAGCCAAGAGGGTTGGACGGAAGCTTTCTTT CASSQEGWTEAFF TRBV4-3 - - TRBJ1-1